The TCR beta chain under discussion was sequenced for a study of cytomegalovirus exposure and HLA in healthy donors. General study results and limits: According to an earlier analysis, most TCR beta V segments yielded productive rearrangements about 87% or about 30% of the time. From TCR beta sequences, most subjects' HLA-A and HLA-B alleles were reportedly predicted accurately.

Germline values: CDR1 MNHEY, CDR2 SMNVEV (reference sequence). Losses at the gene ends were 2 bases for V and 0 bases for J; bases not matched to a gene: 6. CDR3 length: 16 amino acids. The donors (healthy individuals) were bone marrow donors. As regards this clone: The antigen remains unidentified.

With 60 Vbeta and 13 Jbeta primers, the PCR was carried out. The table came from immunoSEQ multiplex PCR; TCRdb's copy has only in-frame clones and leaves some out. This sample has about 130,000 clones, with over 70% found just once. The specimen was PBMCs. The chain joins TRBV27 to TRBJ1-2; 7 bases map to TRBD1. The sequence derives from a man aged 18 to 30 in good health and CMV-seropositive. The CDR3 loop is CASSLTGQGANYGYTF. Written as DNA, the CDR3 is TGTGCCAGCAGTTTAACCGGCCAGGGGGCTAACTATGGCTACACCTTC.